These 19 T cell receptor beta chains were all obtained from the same sample, sequenced in a study of Tregs in tolerant kidney transplant recipients. TCRdb's copy holds only in-frame clones and misses some; the assay was immunoSEQ multiplex PCR. This table has about 46,000 clones, 91% appearing once. Sequenced material: Tregs from blood. The source of these receptors is a human donor in good health.

The V call is TRBV5-1, the J call TRBJ1-4, with 7 nucleotides matching TRBD1. This CDR3 region has 17 residues. The germline V gene encodes CDR1 SGHRS and CDR2 YFSETQ. V was clipped by 4 bases and J by 6 bases; unmatched bases: 15. The CDR3 region has the DNA TGCGCCAGCAGCCGTAACCACCCACAGGGGTTGGATGAAAAACTGTTTTTT. It translates to CASSRNHPQGLDEKLFF.

Only a few counts were recorded for this clone. The gene calls are TRBV28 and TRBJ2-7, with unresolved D. The CDR3 runs 12 residues. Trimming removed 7 bases at V and 0 bases at J, with 7 bases between. Per germline, CDR1 MDHEN and CDR2 SYDVKM. CDR3 in DNA: TGTGCCAGCAAAAAGAGCTCCTACGAGCAGTACTTC. Protein product: CASKKSSYEQYF.

The chain couples TRBV7-9 to TRBJ1-2; D gene unclear. CDR3 length: 10 amino acids. Germline V gives CDR1 SEHNR, CDR2 FQNEAQ (reference sequence). V was shortened by 8 bases and J by 6 bases, with 7 bases between the two germline ends. The CDR3 spells CASRLNGYTF. DNA of the CDR3: TGTGCCAGCCGGCTTAATGGCTACACCTTC.

The chain is built from TRBV5-1 and TRBJ2-3; D is perhaps TRBD1 (6 bases). Per the germline V gene, CDR1 is SGHRS and CDR2 is YFSETQ. This CDR3 has 14 amino acids. With 0 bases removed from V and 4 bases from J, the gap between germline ends came to 9 bases. CDR3 residues: CASSLGRGADTQYF. CDR3 nucleotides: TGCGCCAGCAGCTTGGGCAGGGGCGCAGATACGCAGTATTTT.

The chain combines TRBV7-2 with TRBJ2-7; TRBD2 aligns across 11 bases. The CDR3 is 14 amino acids. The V and J ends lost 5 bases and 6 bases, in that order; junction bases with no gene match: 6. Germline CDR1 is SGHTA and CDR2 is FQGNSA. This chain's CDR3 is CASSQVSGRVEQYF. CDR3 bases: TGTGCCAGCAGCCAGGTTAGCGGGAGGGTCGAGCAGTACTTC.

This clone came up a few times. The V and J genes are TRBV5-4 and TRBJ2-7, with 14 bases lining up with TRBD2. This CDR3 is 14 amino acids long. The trim removed 5 bases at V and 6 bases at J, leaving 4 bases unmatched. Per the germline V gene, CDR1 is SGHNT and CDR2 is YYREEE (reference sequence). CDR3 region: CASRLGLAGGEQYF. CDR3 coding DNA: TGTGCCAGCAGGTTAGGACTAGCGGGGGGCGAGCAGTACTTC.

The chain is built from TRBV15 and TRBJ2-1, with 14 bases aligning to TRBD2. Germline-derived CDR1 and CDR2 are LNHNV and YYDKDF (reference sequence). This CDR3 comprises 19 residues. The V and J ends lost 1 base and 4 bases, in that order; junction bases with no gene match: 9. The CDR3 DNA reads as TGTGCCACCAGCAGAGCCACGGGACTAGCGGGAGATGAGTACAATGAGCAGTTCTTC. Protein sequence: CATSRATGLAGDEYNEQFF.

CDR3 sequence (DNA): TGTGCCAGCTCACCCCTCGAGGTTGGAACTGAAGCTTTCTTT. It is translated as CASSPLEVGTEAFF. The chain carries TRBV18 and TRBJ1-1; D not certain. Germline V gene data show CDR1 as KGHSH and CDR2 as LQKENI. Trimming cost V 3 bases and J 5 bases, with 13 bases left between them. The CDR3 totals 14 residues.

The V and J genes are TRBV29-1 and TRBJ2-1; 14 positions match TRBD2. V dropped 7 bases and J dropped 8; count of bases not matched to a gene: 4. CDR3 length equals 13 residues. Germline V gives CDR1 SQVTM, CDR2 ANQGSEA. CDR3 coding DNA: TGCAGCGCCGGGACTAGCGGGAGCCATGAGCAGTTCTTC. Its protein product is CSAGTSGSHEQFF.

V gene TRBV30 combines with J gene TRBJ1-5, with D unresolved. Germline V gene data show CDR1 as GTSNPN and CDR2 as SVGIG (reference sequence). The CDR3 totals 14 residues. With 2 bases removed from V and 7 bases from J, the gap between germline ends came to 15 bases. Here the CDR3 reads CAWSPWPLWQPQHF. CDR3 nucleotide sequence: TGTGCCTGGAGTCCTTGGCCTTTATGGCAGCCCCAGCATTTT.

This chain joins TRBV30 and TRBJ1-1; the D gene is possibly TRBD1 (6 bases). The CDR3 spans 13 residues. Between the trimmed V and J ends, which lost 3 bases and 11 bases, there was a span of 19 bases. Germline V gene data show CDR1 as GTSNPN and CDR2 as SVGIG (reference sequence). CDR3 region: CAWRRGRGAGAFF. Written as DNA, the CDR3 is TGTGCCTGGAGAAGAGGCAGGGGCGCGGGCGCTTTCTTT.

A word on this clone: The sample carries other DNA sequences with the same CDR3. This chain links TRBV7-9 with TRBJ2-7; weak D call: TRBD1 (5 bases). With 0 bases removed from V and 7 bases from J, the gap between germline ends came to 16 bases. Germline V gene lookup returns CDR1 SEHNR and CDR2 FQNEAQ (reference sequence). This CDR3 has 15 amino acids. CDR3 in amino acids: CASSLARQGRGEQYF. The CDR3 bases are TGTGCCAGCAGCTTAGCGCGGCAGGGAAGGGGAGAGCAGTACTTC.

V usage is TRBV5-1 and J usage is TRBJ2-2, with D possibly matching TRBD2 (5 bases). Deletions cut 0 bases from V and 7 bases from J, with 16 bases between. CDR3 length equals 16 residues. Germline V CDR1 and CDR2: SGHRS, YFSETQ. The CDR3 is CASSLGELFGVGELFF. Here the CDR3 DNA reads TGCGCCAGCAGCTTGGGGGAGTTGTTCGGTGTCGGGGAGCTGTTTTTT.

The J gene is TRBJ2-7, the V gene TRBV5-4; either TRBD1 or TRBD2 may fit D (5 bases each). Germline V gene lookup returns CDR1 SGHNT and CDR2 YYREEE (reference sequence). Trimming took off 4 bases at V and 1 base at J, with 12 bases between the two ends. This CDR3 region has 14 residues. The CDR3 here is CASSPGTGSYEQYF. Here the CDR3 DNA reads TGTGCCAGCAGCCCGGGGACCGGGTCCTACGAGCAGTACTTC. The variable domain in full, completed from reference TRBV5-4 and TRBJ2-7, reads ETGVTQSPTHLIKTRGQQVTLRCSSQSGHNTVSWYQQALGQGPQFIFQYYREEENGRGNFPPRFSGLQFPNYSSELNVNALELDDSALYLCASSPGTGSYEQYFGPGTRLTVT.

This clone was found a few times. The V gene is TRBV6-5, the J gene TRBJ2-2, with 10 positions matching TRBD1. The length of the CDR3 is 15 residues. Germline assignment: CDR1 MNHEY and CDR2 SVGAGI. V was clipped by 6 bases and J by 5 bases; unmatched bases: 6. The DNA of the CDR3 is TGTGCCAGCAGCCGACAGGGGGCTGTAACCGGGGAGCTGTTTTTT. Protein product: CASSRQGAVTGELFF.

The chain carries TRBV7-9 and TRBJ2-5, with D uncertain. The CDR3 sequence is 13 residues long. CDR1 SEHNR and CDR2 FQNEAQ come from the germline V gene (reference sequence). The V end was cut by 2 bases, the J end by 4 bases, with 8 bases between. This chain's CDR3 is CASSLSLPETQYF. The CDR3 DNA reads TGTGCCAGCAGCTTATCACTTCCAGAGACCCAGTACTTC.

With regard to this clone: One end of the junction fails to match germline, which may point to a read error. This CDR3 is CASCLRGEGYTF. CDR3 in DNA: TGTGCCAGCTGTTTAAGGGGGGAGGGCTACACCTTC. This chain connects TRBV28 to TRBJ1-2, with D perhaps matching TRBD1 (6 bases). The germline CDR1 and CDR2 sequences are MDHEN and SYDVKM. This CDR3 region has 12 residues.

CDR3 coding DNA: TGTGCCAGCAGCGCGTTTCGATCCCCGGGCGTACCCCTCCACTTT. It is translated as CASSAFRSPGVPLHF. The chain recombines TRBV11-2 with TRBJ1-6; D gene unclear. There are 15 residues in the CDR3. The V end lost 5 bases, the J end lost 12 bases, and 20 bases lay between the germline ends. CDR1 and CDR2 (germline): SGHAT, FQNNGV.

This CDR3 reads CAISWDRGSGNTIYF. CDR3 nucleotide sequence: TGTGCCATCAGCTGGGACAGGGGCTCTGGAAACACCATATATTTT. This chain joins TRBV10-3 and TRBJ1-3; 10 bases are shared with TRBD1. This CDR3 spans 15 amino acids. Germline CDR1 ENHRY, CDR2 SYGVKD. Trimming removed 6 bases from V and 0 bases from J; junction bases left unmatched: 2.